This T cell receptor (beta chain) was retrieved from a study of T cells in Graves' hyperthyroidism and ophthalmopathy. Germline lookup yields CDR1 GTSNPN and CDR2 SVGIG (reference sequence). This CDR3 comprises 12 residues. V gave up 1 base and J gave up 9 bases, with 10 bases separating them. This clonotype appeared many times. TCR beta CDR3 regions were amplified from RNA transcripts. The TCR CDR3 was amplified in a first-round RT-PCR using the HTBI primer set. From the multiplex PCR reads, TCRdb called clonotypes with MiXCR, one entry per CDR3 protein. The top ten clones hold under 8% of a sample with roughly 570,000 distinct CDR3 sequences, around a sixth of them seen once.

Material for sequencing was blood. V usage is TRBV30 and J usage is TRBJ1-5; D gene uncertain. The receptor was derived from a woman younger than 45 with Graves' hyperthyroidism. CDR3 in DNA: TGTGCCTGGAGTGGGTTCCGAACGCCCCAGCATTTT. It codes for CAWSGFRTPQHF.